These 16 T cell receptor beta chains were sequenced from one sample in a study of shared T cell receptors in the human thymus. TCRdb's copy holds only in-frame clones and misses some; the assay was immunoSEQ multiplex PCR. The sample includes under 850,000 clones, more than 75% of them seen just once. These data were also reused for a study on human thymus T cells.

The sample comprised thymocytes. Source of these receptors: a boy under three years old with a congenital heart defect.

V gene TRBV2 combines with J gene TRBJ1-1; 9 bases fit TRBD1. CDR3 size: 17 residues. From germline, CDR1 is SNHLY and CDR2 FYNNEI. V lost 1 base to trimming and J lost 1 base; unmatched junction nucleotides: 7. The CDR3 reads CASSEEGTGRANTEAFF. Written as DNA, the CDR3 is TGTGCCAGCAGTGAAGAGGGGACAGGGAGGGCGAACACTGAAGCTTTCTTT.

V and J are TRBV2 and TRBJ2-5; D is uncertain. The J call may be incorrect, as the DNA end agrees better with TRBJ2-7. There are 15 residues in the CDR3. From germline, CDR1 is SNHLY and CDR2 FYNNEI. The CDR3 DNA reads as TGTGCCAGCAGCGACAAGAGCCAGCAGTCCTACGAGCAGTACTTC. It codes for CASSDKSQQSYEQYF.

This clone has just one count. CDR3 DNA: TGTGCCAGCAGCGTAGCCCTTACTAGCGGCGAGCAGTACTTC. Residues: CASSVALTSGEQYF. The rearrangement uses TRBV9 and TRBJ2-7; 8 bases map to TRBD2. CDR1 and CDR2 (germline): SGDLS, YYNGEE. V was pared by 0 bases and J by 6 bases, with 5 bases of the junction left unmatched. The CDR3 totals 14 residues. Full variable domain (outside the CDR3, taken from reference TRBV9 and TRBJ2-7): DSGVTQTPKHLITATGQRVTLRCSPRSGDLSVYWYQQSLDQGLQFLIQYYNGEERAKGNILERFSAQQFPDLHSELNLSSLELGDSALYFCASSVALTSGEQYFGPGTRLTVT.

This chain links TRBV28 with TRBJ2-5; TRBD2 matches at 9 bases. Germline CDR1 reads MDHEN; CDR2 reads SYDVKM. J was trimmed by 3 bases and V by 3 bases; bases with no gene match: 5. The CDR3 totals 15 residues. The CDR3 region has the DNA TGTGCCAGCAGTTTTGGAGCGGGGGGAGAAGAGACCCAGTACTTC. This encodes CASSFGAGGEETQYF.

The chain's CDR3 is CASSLTVPEQYF. The CDR3, as DNA: TGTGCCAGCAGTTTAACAGTCCCGGAGCAGTACTTC. The chain couples TRBV27 to TRBJ2-7, with D unclear. The CDR3 covers 12 residues. V lost 2 bases to trimming and J lost 7 bases, with 9 bases between them. Germline lookup yields CDR1 MNHEY and CDR2 SMNVEV (reference sequence).

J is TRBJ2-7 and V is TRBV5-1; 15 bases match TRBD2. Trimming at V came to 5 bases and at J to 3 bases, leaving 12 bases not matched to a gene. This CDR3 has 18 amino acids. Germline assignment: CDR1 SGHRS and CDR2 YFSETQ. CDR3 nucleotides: TGCGCCAGCAGAGGAGGGACTAGCGGGAGGTGGGCTTTCTACGAGCAGTACTTC. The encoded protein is CASRGGTSGRWAFYEQYF.

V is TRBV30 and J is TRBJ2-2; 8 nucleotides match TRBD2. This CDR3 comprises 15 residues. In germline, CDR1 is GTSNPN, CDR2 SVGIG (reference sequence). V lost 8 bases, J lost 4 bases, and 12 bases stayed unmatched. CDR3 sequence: CAQRAGVTSTGELFF. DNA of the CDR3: TGTGCCCAAAGAGCGGGAGTGACTTCCACCGGGGAGCTGTTTTTT.

The CDR3 spells CASSLGSGDPQETQYF. CDR3 nucleotides: TGTGCCAGCAGTTTAGGGTCAGGGGACCCCCAAGAGACCCAGTACTTC. The chain couples TRBV28 to TRBJ2-5, with a possible D match to TRBD1 (6 bases). This CDR3 has 16 amino acids. V dropped 2 bases and J dropped 1 base, with 14 bases sitting between them. Germline CDR1 and CDR2: MDHEN and SYDVKM.

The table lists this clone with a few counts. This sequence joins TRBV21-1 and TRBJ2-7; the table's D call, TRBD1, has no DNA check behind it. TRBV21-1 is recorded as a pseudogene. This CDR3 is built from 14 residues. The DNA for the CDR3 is TGTGCCAGCAGCAAACTGGCCAGGGTCAACGAGCAGTACTTC. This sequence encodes CASSKLARVNEQYF.

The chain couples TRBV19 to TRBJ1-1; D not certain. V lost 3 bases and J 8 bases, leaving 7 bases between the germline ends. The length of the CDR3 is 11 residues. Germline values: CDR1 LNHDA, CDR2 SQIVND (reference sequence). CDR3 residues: CASSMAEEAFF. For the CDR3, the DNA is TGTGCCAGTAGTATGGCGGAAGAAGCTTTCTTT.

The CDR3 region is CASSLDRGTGGSYGYTF. The CDR3 DNA reads as TGTGCCAGCAGCTTAGATCGGGGGACAGGGGGCTCCTATGGCTACACCTTC. The chain uses TRBV11-3 and TRBJ1-2, with TRBD1 matching over 12 bases. This CDR3 spans 17 amino acids. J lost 4 bases, V lost 0 bases, and 6 bases had no gene match. From germline, CDR1 is SGHNT and CDR2 YENEEA.

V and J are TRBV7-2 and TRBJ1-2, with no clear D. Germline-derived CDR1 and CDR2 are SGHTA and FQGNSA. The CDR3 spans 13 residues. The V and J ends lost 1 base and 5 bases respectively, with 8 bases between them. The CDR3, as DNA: TGTGCCAGCAGCTTAGATCCCGGTTATGGCTACACCTTC. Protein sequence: CASSLDPGYGYTF.

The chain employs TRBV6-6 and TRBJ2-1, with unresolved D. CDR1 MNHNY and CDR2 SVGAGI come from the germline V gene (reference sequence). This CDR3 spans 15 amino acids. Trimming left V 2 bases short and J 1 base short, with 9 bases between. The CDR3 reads CASSYEAVSYNEQFF. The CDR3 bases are TGTGCCAGCAGTTACGAGGCTGTTTCCTACAATGAGCAGTTCTTC.

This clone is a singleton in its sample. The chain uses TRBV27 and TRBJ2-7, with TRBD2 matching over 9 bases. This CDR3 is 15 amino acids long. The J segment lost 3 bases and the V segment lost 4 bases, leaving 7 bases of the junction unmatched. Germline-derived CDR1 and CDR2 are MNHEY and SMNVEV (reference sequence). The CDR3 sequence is CASSSPSSGVYEQYF. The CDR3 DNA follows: TGTGCCAGCAGTTCCCCGTCTAGCGGGGTCTACGAGCAGTACTTC.

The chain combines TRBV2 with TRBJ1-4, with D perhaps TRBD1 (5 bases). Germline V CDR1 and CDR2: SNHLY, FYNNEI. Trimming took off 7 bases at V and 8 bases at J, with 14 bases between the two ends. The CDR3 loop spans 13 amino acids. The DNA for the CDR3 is TGTGCCAGCAATGGCAGGGTGGGAGAAAAACTGTTTTTT. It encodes CASNGRVGEKLFF.

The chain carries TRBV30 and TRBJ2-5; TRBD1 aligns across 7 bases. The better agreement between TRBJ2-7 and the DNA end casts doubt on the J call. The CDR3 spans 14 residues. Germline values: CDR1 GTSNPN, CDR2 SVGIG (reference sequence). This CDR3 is CAWSVLRGHLEQYF. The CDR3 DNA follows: TGTGCCTGGAGTGTACTTAGGGGGCATCTCGAGCAGTACTTC.